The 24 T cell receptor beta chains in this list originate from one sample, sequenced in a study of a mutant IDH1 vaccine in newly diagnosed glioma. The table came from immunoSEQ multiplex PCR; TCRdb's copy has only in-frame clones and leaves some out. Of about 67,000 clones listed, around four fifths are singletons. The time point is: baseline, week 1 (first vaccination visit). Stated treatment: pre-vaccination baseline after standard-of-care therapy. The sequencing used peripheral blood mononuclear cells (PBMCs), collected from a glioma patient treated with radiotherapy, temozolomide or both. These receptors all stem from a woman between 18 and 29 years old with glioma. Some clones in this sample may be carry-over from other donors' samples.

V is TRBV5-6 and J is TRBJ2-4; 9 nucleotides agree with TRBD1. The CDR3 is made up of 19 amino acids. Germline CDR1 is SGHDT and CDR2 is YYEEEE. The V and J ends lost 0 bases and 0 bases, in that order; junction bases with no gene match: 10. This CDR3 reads CASSLGAGTGSLAKNIQYF. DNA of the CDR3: TGTGCCAGCAGCTTGGGAGCCGGGACAGGGTCTCTAGCCAAAAACATTCAGTACTTC.

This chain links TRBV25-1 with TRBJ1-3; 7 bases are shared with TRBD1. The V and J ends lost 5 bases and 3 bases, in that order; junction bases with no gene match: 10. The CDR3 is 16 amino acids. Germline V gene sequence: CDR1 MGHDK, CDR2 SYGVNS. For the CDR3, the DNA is TGTGCCAGCAGTAGCACAGCAGGGGGTCTTGGAAACACCATATATTTT. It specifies CASSSTAGGLGNTIYF. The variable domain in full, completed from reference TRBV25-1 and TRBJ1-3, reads EADIYQTPRYLVIGTGKKITLECSQTMGHDKMYWYQQDPGMELHLIHYSYGVNSTEKGDLSSESTVSRIRTEHFPLTLESARPSHTSQYLCASSSTAGGLGNTIYFGEGSWLTVV.

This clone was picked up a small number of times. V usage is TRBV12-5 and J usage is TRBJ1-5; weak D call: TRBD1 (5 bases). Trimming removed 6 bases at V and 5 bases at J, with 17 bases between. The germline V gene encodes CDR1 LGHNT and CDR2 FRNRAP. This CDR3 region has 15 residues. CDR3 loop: CASGEGTVSYQPQHF. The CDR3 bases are TGTGCTAGTGGGGAAGGGACGGTCTCTTATCAGCCCCAGCATTTT. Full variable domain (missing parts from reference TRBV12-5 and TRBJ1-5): DARVTQTPRHKVTEMGQEVTMRCQPILGHNTVFWYRQTMMQGLELLAYFRNRAPLDDSGMPKDRFSAEMPDATLATLKIQPSEPRDSAVYFCASGEGTVSYQPQHFGDGTRLSIL.

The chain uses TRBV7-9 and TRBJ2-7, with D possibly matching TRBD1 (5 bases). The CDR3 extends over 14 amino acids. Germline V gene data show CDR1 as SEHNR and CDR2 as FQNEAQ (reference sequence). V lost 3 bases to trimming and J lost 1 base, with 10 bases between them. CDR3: CASSFRQGSYEQYF. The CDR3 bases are TGTGCCAGCAGCTTCAGGCAGGGATCCTACGAGCAGTACTTC.

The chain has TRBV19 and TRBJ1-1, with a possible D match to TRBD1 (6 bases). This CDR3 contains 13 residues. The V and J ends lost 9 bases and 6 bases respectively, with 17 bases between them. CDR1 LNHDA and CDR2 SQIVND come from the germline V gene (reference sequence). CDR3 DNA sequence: TGTGCCAGGGGGGGGCTTCCAAGTCCTGAAGCTTTCTTT. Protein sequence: CARGGLPSPEAFF.

The CDR3 DNA follows: TGTGCCAGCAGTTCCAGGGGTGCTGGGGCCAACGTCCTGACTTTC. Translation: CASSSRGAGANVLTF. This chain connects TRBV13 to TRBJ2-6, with D possibly being TRBD1 (6 bases). The germline V and J ends were trimmed by 6 bases and 2 bases, with 11 bases remaining between them. CDR1 and CDR2 from the germline V gene are PRHDT and FYEKMQ (reference sequence). The CDR3 spans 15 residues.

The CDR3 region has the DNA TGTGCCTGGACCCCCGGGACCTATAATTCACCCCTCCACTTT. Its translation is CAWTPGTYNSPLHF. This sequence joins TRBV30 and TRBJ1-6, with D uncertain. In germline, CDR1 is GTSNPN, CDR2 SVGIG (reference sequence). The CDR3 extends over 14 amino acids. V dropped 4 bases and J dropped 2 bases, with 9 bases sitting between them.

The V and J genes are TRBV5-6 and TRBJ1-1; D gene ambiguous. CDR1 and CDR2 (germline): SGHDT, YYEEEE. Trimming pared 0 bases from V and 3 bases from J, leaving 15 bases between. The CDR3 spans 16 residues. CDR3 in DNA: TGTGCCAGCAGCTTGGAGGGTTGGGGTTCGGACACTGAAGCTTTCTTT. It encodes CASSLEGWGSDTEAFF. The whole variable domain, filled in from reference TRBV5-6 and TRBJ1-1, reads DAGVTQSPTHLIKTRGQQVTLRCSPKSGHDTVSWYQQALGQGPQFIFQYYEEEERQRGNFPDRFSGHQFPNYSSELNVNALLLGDSALYLCASSLEGWGSDTEAFFGQGTRLTVV.

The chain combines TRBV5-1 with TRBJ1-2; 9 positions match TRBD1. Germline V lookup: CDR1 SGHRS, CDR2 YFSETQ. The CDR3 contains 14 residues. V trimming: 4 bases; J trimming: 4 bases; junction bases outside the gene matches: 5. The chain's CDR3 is CASSRTGASYGYTF. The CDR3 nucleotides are TGCGCCAGCAGCAGGACAGGGGCGAGCTATGGCTACACCTTC.

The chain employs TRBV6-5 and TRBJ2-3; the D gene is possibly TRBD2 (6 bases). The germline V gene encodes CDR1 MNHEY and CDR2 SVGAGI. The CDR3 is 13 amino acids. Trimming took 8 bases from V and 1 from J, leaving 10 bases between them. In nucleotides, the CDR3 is TGTGCCAGCCGGGGGTATGGCACAGATACGCAGTATTTT. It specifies CASRGYGTDTQYF.

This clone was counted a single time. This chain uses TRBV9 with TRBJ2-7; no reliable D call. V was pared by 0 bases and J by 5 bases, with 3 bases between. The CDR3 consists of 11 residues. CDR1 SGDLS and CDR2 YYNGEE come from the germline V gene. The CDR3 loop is CASSVGNEQYF. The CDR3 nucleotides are TGTGCCAGCAGCGTAGGTAACGAGCAGTACTTC. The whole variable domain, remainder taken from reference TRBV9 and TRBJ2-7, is DSGVTQTPKHLITATGQRVTLRCSPRSGDLSVYWYQQSLDQGLQFLIQYYNGEERAKGNILERFSAQQFPDLHSELNLSSLELGDSALYFCASSVGNEQYFGPGTRLTVT.

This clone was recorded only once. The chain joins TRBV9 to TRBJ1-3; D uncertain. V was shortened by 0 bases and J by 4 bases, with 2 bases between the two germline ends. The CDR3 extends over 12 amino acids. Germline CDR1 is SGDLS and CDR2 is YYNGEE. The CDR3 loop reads CASSVEGNTIYF. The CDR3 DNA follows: TGTGCCAGCAGCGTAGAGGGAAACACCATATATTTT.

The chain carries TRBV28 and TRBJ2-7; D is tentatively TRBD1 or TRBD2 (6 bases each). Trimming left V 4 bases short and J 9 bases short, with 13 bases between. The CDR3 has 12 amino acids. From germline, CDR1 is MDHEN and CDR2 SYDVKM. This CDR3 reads CASSSRGVGQYF. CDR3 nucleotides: TGTGCCAGCAGTTCAAGGGGGGTAGGGCAGTACTTC.

The CDR3 nucleotides are TGTGCCAGCAGTGAATTGGAGGTGATCGGCTATGGCTACACCTTC. This codes for CASSELEVIGYGYTF. The V call is TRBV2, the J call TRBJ1-2; D not resolved. The germline gives CDR1 SNHLY, CDR2 FYNNEI. The length of the CDR3 is 15 residues. The V end was cut by 2 bases, the J end by 4 bases, with 14 bases between. Supplemented by reference TRBV2 and TRBJ1-2, the full variable domain reads EPEVTQTPSHQVTQMGQEVILRCVPISNHLYFYWYRQILGQKVEFLVSFYNNEISEKSEIFDDQFSVERPDGSNFTLKIRSTKLEDSAMYFCASSELEVIGYGYTFGSGTRLTVV.

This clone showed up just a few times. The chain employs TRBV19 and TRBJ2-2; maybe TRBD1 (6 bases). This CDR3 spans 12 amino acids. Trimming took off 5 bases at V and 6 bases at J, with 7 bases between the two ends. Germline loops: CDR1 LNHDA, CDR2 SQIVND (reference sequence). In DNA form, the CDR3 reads TGTGCCAGTAGTCACAGGGCCGGGGAGCTGTTTTTT. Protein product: CASSHRAGELFF.

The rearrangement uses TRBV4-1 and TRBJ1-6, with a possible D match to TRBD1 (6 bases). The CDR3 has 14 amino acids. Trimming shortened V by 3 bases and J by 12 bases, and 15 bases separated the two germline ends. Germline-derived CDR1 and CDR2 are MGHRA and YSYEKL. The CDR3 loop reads CASSQGGGLEPLHF. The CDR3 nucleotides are TGCGCCAGCAGCCAGGGGGGGGGCCTGGAACCCCTCCACTTT.

The CDR3 sequence: CASSSLQTYVSPLHF. The CDR3 nucleotides are TGTGCCAGCAGTTCCCTCCAAACATACGTATCACCCCTCCACTTT. The chain combines TRBV6-5 with TRBJ1-6; D remains ambiguous. The V end lost 4 bases, the J end lost 10 bases, and 17 bases lay between the germline ends. Germline CDR1 MNHEY, CDR2 SVGAGI. There are 15 residues in the CDR3.

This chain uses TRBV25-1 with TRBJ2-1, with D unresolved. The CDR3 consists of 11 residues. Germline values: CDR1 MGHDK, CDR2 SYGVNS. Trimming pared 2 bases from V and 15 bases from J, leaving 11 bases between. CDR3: CASSELSKRFF. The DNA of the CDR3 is TGTGCCAGCAGTGAACTCTCAAAGCGGTTCTTC. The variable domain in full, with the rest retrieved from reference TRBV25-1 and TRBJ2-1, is EADIYQTPRYLVIGTGKKITLECSQTMGHDKMYWYQQDPGMELHLIHYSYGVNSTEKGDLSSESTVSRIRTEHFPLTLESARPSHTSQYLCASSELSKRFFGPGTRLTVL.

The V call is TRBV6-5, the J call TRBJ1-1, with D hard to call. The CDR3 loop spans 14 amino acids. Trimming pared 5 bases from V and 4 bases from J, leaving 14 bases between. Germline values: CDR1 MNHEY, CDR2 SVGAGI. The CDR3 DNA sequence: TGTGCCAGCAGTGAGAGGGTTCAACGCACTGAAGCTTTCTTT. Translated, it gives CASSERVQRTEAFF.

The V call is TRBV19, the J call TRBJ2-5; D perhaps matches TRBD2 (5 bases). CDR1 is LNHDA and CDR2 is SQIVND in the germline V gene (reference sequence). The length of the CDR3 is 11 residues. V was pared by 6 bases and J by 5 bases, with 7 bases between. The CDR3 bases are TGTGCCAGTAGACGGGGTGAGACCCAGTACTTC. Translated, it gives CASRRGETQYF.

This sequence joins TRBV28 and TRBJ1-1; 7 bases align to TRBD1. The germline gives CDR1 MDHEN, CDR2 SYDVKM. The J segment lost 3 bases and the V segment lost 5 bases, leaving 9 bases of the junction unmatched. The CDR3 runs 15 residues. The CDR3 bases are TGTGCCAGCAGTCCCGCAGGGGGGGTGTACACTGAAGCTTTCTTT. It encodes CASSPAGGVYTEAFF.

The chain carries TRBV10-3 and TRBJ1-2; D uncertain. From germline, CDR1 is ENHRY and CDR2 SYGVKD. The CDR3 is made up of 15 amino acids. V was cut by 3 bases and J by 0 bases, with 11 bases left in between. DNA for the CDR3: TGTGCCATCAGTGACGTGGCTGTCACTAACTATGGCTACACCTTC. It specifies CAISDVAVTNYGYTF.

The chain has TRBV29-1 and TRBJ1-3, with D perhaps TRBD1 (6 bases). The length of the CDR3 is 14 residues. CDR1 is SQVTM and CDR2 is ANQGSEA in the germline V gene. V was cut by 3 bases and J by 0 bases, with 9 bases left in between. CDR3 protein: CSVEGHDSGNTIYF. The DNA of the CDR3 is TGCAGCGTTGAGGGACACGACTCTGGAAACACCATATATTTT.

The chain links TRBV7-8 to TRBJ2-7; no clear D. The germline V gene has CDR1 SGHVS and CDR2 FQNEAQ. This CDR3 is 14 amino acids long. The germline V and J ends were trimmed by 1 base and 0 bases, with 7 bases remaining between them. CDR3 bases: TGTGCCAGCAGCTTAGGTGGTTACTCCTACGAGCAGTACTTC. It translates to CASSLGGYSYEQYF.